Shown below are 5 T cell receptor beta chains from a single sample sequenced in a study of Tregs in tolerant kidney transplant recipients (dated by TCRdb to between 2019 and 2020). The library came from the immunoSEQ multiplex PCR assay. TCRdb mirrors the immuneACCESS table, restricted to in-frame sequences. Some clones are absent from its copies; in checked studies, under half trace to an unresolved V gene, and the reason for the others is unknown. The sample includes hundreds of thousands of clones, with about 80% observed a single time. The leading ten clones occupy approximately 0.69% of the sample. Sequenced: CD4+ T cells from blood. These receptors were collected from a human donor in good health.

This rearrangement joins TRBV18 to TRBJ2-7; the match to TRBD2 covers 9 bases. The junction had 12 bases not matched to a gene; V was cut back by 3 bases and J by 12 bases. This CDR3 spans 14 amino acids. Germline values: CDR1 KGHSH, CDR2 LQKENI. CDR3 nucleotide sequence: TGTGCCAGCTCACCCGGGGCTAGCGGGGAGGCCTGGTACTTC. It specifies CASSPGASGEAWYF.

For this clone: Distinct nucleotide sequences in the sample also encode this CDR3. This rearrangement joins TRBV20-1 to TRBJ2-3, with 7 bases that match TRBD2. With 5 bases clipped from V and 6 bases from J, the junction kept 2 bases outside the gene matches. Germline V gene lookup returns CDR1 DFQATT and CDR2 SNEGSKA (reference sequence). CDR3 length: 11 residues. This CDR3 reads CSAPGGDTQYF. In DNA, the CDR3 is TGCAGTGCTCCCGGGGGGGATACGCAGTATTTT.

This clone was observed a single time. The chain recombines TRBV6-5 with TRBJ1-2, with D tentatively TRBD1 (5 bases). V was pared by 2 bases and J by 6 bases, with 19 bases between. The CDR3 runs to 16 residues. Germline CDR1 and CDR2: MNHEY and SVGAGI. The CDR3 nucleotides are TGTGCCAGCAGTTACCCGGGGGGGGGTGCGGTCGATGGCTACACCTTC. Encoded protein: CASSYPGGGAVDGYTF.

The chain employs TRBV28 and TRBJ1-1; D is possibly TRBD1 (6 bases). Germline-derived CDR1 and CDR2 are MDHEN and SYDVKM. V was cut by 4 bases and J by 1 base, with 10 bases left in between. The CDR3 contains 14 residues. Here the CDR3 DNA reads TGTGCCAGCAGTTGGGGACAATCGAACACTGAAGCTTTCTTT. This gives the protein CASSWGQSNTEAFF.

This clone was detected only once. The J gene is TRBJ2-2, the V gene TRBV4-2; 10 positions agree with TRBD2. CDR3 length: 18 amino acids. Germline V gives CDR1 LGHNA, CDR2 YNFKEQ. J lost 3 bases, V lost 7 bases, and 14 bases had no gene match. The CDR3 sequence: CASIRSALAGADTGELFF. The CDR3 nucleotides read TGTGCCAGCATAAGATCAGCGCTAGCGGGAGCCGACACCGGGGAGCTGTTTTTT.